This T cell receptor beta chain emerged from a study of cytomegalovirus exposure and HLA in healthy donors. It was with 60 Vbeta and 13 Jbeta primers that the PCR ran. Clones were read by immunoSEQ multiplex PCR, and TCRdb kept only the in-frame ones, dropping some. Altogether 120,000 or so clones are present, around 85% being singletons, with the ten largest covering around 2.2%. The ends were cut back, 5 bases at V and 5 bases at J, with 13 bases in the middle. This CDR3 spans 14 amino acids. Germline lookup yields CDR1 SGHVS and CDR2 FNYEAQ. The J gene is TRBJ2-1, the V gene TRBV7-6; unclear D gene. Sequencing used PBMCs. The source is a man aged 30-40 years in good health and CMV-seronegative. CDR3 DNA: TGTGCCAGCAGCAGCAATGAGTTGGACAATGAGCAGTTCTTC. It encodes CASSSNELDNEQFF. The full variable domain, its missing parts supplied by reference TRBV7-6 and TRBJ2-1, is GAGVSQSPRYKVTKRGQDVALRCDPISGHVSLYWYRQALGQGPEFLTYFNYEAQQDKSGLPNDRFSAERPEGSISTLTIQRTEQRDSAMYRCASSSNELDNEQFFGPGTRLTVL.